This T cell receptor beta chain is drawn from a study of blood T cell repertoires in COVID-19 (dated by TCRdb to the early 2020s). Regarding the study in general: Collaborator samples came from the United States, Italy and Spain and covered acute and convalescent phases of COVID-19. The repertoires were released in a freely available public database meant as a resource for research on the immune response to SARS-CoV-2. HLA class I and class II types, where available, came from metadata supplied by the sample provider rather than from assay-based typing. The sample metadata nearly always contained a de-identified subject ID, COVID-19 status, age in years and sex. Samples came from the ongoing ImmuneRACE study (first 160 participants) plus 1,254 subjects from 6 global collaborators. The material from the prospective study consisted of cDNA or gDNA derived from T cells, B-cell-depleted T cells, or PBMCs. Subjects who had been exposed to COVID-19, were actively infected with it, or had recovered from it provided the deeply sampled blood TCRbeta repertoires that made up the dataset.

TCRbeta CDR3 regions were amplified from genomic DNA by means of the immunoSEQ Assay, a bias-controlled multiplex PCR. Per the source publication's procedure: The number of nucleated cells in each sample was estimated from the amplification of reference gene primers within the assay. To quantify the absolute abundance of each unique TCRbeta CDR3 rearrangement, sequence reads were collapsed and filtered. Productive Simpson clonality was computed per sample as the square root of Simpson's diversity index over productive rearrangements. TCRdb took this table from immuneACCESS and kept in-frame rearrangements with V and J called. Such tables lack part of the clones; where checked against another copy, unresolved V genes explain under half of the gap, and the rest is unexplained. V, J and clone size derive from that table, while D and trimming were established from the DNA sequence. Here the sample has more than 120,000 clones; about 88% occur a single time. Together, the top ten hold roughly 2.6% of the sample.

Of note for this clone: What this receptor recognizes is not known. There are no base qualities to consult, and no much larger clone falls within one base. Other DNA sequences in the sample encode the same CDR3.

The CDR3 spans 13 residues, from the cysteine through the phenylalanine. Just CDR3 DNA is preserved here, 39 bases in frame from base 1. For this chain, trimming is 6 bases at the V end and 4 bases at the J end, and the number of junction bases without a gene match is 2. Each collaborating institution followed its own protocols to collect whole blood in K2EDTA tubes. For TCRbeta analysis, collaborator samples were shipped as frozen whole blood, as isolated PBMCs, or as DNA extracted from either sample type. General study outcomes and caveats: Clinical and demographic metadata were provided uncurated, with the amount varying by source and participant.

This sequence uses TRBV12-3 or TRBV12-4 and TRBJ2-2; TRBD1 lines up with 7 middle nucleotides. The sample taken for sequencing was peripheral blood. The source of this sequence is a human donor with acute or convalescent COVID-19. The donor label of this sample is uncertain. In nucleotide form, the sequence is TGTGCCAGCAGCCGACAGGGCACCGGGGAGCTGTTTTTT. This yields the protein CASSRQGTGELFF.